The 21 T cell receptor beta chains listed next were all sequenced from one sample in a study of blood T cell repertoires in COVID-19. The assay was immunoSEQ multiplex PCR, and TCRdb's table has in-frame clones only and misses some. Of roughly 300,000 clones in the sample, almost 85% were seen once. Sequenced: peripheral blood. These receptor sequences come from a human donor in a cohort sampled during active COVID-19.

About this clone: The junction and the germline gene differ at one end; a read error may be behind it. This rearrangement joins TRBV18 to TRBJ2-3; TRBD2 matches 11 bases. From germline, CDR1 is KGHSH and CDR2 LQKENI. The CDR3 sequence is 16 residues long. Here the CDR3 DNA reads TGTGCCAGCTCCCCACTAGCGGGGGACTACATGAATACGCAGTATTTT. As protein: CASSPLAGDYMNTQYF. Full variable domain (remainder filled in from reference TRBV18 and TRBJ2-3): NAGVMQNPRHLVRRRGQEARLRCSPMKGHSHVYWYRQLPEEGLKFMVYLQKENIIDESGMPKERFSAEFPKEGPSILRIQQVVRGDSAAYFCASSPLAGDYMNTQYFGPGTRLTVL.

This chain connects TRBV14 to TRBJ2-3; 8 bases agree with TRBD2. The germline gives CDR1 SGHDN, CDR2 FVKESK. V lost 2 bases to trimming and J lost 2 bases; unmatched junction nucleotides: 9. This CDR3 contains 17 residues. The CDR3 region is CASSQSLAGPFTDTQYF. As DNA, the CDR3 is TGTGCCAGCAGCCAAAGCCTAGCGGGTCCTTTCACAGATACGCAGTATTTT. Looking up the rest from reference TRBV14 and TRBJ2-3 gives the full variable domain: EAGVTQFPSHSVIEKGQTVTLRCDPISGHDNLYWYRRVMGKEIKFLLHFVKESKQDESGMPNNRFLAERTGGTYSTLKVQPAELEDSGVYFCASSQSLAGPFTDTQYFGPGTRLTVL.

CDR3 sequence reads: CASSYTGTGGLYGYTF. The DNA for the CDR3 is TGTGCCAGCAGTTACACCGGGACAGGGGGCCTCTATGGCTACACCTTC. This rearrangement joins TRBV7-9 to TRBJ1-2, with 12 bases that match TRBD1. Losses at the gene ends were 6 bases for V and 4 bases for J; bases not matched to a gene: 9. This CDR3 has 16 amino acids. Per germline, CDR1 SEHNR and CDR2 FQNEAQ (reference sequence).

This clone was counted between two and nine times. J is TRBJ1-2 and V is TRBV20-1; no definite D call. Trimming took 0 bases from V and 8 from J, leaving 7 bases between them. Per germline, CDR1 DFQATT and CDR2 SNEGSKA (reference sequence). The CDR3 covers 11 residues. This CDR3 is CSARDRRGYTF. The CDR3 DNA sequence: TGCAGTGCTAGAGATAGGCGGGGCTACACCTTC.

The DNA for the CDR3 is TGTGCCAGCAGATCAGGGGTCGGGCACGAGCAGTACTTC. This sequence encodes CASRSGVGHEQYF. The chain joins TRBV7-9 to TRBJ2-7; D may be TRBD1 (6 bases). Germline CDR1 and CDR2: SEHNR and FQNEAQ (reference sequence). CDR3 length equals 13 residues. V lost 6 bases and J 5 bases, leaving 14 bases between the germline ends. The whole variable domain, remainder taken from reference TRBV7-9 and TRBJ2-7, is DTGVSQNPRHKITKRGQNVTFRCDPISEHNRLYWYRQTLGQGPEFLTYFQNEAQLEKSRLLSDRFSAERPKGSFSTLEIQRTEQGDSAMYLCASRSGVGHEQYFGPGTRLTVT.

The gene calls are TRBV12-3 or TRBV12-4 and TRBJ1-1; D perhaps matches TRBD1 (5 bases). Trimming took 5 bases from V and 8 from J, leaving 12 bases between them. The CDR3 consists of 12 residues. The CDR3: CASSSRVREAFF. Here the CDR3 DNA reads TGTGCCAGCAGTAGCAGGGTCCGGGAAGCTTTCTTT.

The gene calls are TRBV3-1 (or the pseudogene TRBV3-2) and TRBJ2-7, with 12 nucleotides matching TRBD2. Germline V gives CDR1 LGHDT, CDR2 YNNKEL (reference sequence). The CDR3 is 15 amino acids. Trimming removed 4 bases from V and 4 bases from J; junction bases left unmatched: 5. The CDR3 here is CASSLLAGGLYEQYF. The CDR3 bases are TGTGCCAGCAGCCTCCTAGCGGGGGGGCTGTACGAGCAGTACTTC.

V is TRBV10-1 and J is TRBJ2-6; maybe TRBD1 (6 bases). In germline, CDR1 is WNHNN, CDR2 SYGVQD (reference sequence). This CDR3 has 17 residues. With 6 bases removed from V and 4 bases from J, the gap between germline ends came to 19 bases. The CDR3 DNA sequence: TGCGCCAGCAGAGGGGGACAAAGCCCTTCGGGGGCCAACGTCCTGACTTTC. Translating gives CASRGGQSPSGANVLTF.

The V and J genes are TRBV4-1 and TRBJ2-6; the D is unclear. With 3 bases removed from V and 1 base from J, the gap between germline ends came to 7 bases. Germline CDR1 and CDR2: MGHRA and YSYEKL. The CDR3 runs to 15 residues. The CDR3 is CASSQRLSGANVLTF. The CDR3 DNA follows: TGCGCCAGCAGCCAGAGACTTTCTGGGGCCAACGTCCTGACTTTC.

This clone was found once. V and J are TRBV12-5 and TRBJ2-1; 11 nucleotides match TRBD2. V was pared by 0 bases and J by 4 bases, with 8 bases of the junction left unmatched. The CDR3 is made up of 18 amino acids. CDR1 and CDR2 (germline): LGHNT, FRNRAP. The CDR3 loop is CASGLVPDTSGGYNEQFF. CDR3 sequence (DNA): TGTGCTAGTGGTTTGGTACCCGATACTAGCGGGGGATACAATGAGCAGTTCTTC.

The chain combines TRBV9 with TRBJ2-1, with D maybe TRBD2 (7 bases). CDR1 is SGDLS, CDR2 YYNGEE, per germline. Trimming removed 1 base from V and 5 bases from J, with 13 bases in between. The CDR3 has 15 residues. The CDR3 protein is CASSVMGGPNNEQFF. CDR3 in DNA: TGTGCCAGCAGCGTAATGGGGGGGCCTAACAATGAGCAGTTCTTC.

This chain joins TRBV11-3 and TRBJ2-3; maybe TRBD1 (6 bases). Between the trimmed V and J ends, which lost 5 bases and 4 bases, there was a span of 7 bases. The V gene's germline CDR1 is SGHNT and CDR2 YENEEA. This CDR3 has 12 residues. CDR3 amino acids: CASSAGADTQYF. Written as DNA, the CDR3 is TGTGCCAGCAGCGCAGGGGCAGATACGCAGTATTTT. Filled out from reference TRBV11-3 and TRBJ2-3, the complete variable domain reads EAGVVQSPRYKIIEKKQPVAFWCNPISGHNTLYWYLQNLGQGPELLIRYENEEAVDDSQLPKDRFSAERLKGVDSTLKIQPAELGDSAVYLCASSAGADTQYFGPGTRLTVL.

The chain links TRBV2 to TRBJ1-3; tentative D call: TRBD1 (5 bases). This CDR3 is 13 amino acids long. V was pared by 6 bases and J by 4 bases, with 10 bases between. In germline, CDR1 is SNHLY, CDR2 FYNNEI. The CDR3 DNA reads TGTGCCAGCAGCATAGGGGTCGGAAACACCATATATTTT. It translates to CASSIGVGNTIYF.

The CDR3 sequence is CASSSAPGEQYF. For the CDR3, the DNA is TGTGCCAGCAGCTCAGCACCGGGGGAGCAGTACTTC. The chain carries TRBV7-3 and TRBJ2-7; a possible D gene is TRBD2 (5 bases). V dropped 4 bases and J dropped 7 bases, with 11 bases sitting between them. Germline lookup yields CDR1 SGHTA and CDR2 FQGTGA. The CDR3 is made up of 12 amino acids.

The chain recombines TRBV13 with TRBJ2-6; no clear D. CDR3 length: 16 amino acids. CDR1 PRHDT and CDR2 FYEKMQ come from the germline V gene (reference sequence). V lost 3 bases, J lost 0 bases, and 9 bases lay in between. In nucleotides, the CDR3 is TGTGCCAGCAGCTTTCTCCTCGGCTCTGGGGCCAACGTCCTGACTTTC. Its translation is CASSFLLGSGANVLTF. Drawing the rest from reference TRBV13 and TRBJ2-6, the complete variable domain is AAGVIQSPRHLIKEKRETATLKCYPIPRHDTVYWYQQGPGQDPQFLISFYEKMQSDKGSIPDRFSAQQFSDYHSELNMSSLELGDSALYFCASSFLLGSGANVLTFGAGSRLTVL.

CDR3 sequence: CASSQDEPQGSPYEQYF. The CDR3 region has the DNA TGTGCCAGCAGCCAAGACGAACCACAGGGGAGCCCCTACGAGCAGTACTTC. The chain links TRBV3-1 (or the pseudogene TRBV3-2) to TRBJ2-7; TRBD1 matches 7 bases. From germline, CDR1 is LGHDT and CDR2 YNNKEL (reference sequence). The CDR3 runs to 17 residues. V dropped 0 bases and J dropped 2; count of bases not matched to a gene: 10.

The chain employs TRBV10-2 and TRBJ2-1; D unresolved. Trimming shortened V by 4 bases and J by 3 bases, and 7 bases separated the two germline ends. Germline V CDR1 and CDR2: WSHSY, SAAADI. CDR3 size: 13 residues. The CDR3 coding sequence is TGCGCCAGCAGTGGACTGTTCTACAATGAGCAGTTCTTC. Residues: CASSGLFYNEQFF.

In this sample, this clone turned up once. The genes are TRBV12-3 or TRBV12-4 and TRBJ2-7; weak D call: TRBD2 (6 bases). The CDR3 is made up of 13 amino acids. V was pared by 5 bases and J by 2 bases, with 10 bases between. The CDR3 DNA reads TGTGCCAGCAGTATCGGGAGACCCTACGAGCAGTACTTC. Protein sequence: CASSIGRPYEQYF.

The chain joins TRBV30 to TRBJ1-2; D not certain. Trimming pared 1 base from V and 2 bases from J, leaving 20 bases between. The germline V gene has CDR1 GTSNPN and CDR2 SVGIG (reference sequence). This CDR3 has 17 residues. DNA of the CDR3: TGTGCCTGGAGTGCGTTTTTAGGCAGGCCGGCCAACTATGGCTACACCTTC. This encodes CAWSAFLGRPANYGYTF.

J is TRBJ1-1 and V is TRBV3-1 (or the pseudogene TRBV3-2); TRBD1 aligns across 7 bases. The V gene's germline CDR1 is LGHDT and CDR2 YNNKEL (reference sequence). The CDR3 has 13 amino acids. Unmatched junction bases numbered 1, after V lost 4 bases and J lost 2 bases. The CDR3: CASSRDRNTEAFF. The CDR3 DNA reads TGTGCCAGCAGCCGGGACAGAAACACTGAAGCTTTCTTT.

DNA of the CDR3: TGTGCCAGCAGCTTACAGGGGAGTCACACAGATACGCAGTATTTT. Protein product: CASSLQGSHTDTQYF. This chain links TRBV7-8 with TRBJ2-3, with D maybe TRBD1 (6 bases). V lost 2 bases and J lost 2, with 11 bases in between. Germline-derived CDR1 and CDR2 are SGHVS and FQNEAQ. This CDR3 comprises 15 residues.